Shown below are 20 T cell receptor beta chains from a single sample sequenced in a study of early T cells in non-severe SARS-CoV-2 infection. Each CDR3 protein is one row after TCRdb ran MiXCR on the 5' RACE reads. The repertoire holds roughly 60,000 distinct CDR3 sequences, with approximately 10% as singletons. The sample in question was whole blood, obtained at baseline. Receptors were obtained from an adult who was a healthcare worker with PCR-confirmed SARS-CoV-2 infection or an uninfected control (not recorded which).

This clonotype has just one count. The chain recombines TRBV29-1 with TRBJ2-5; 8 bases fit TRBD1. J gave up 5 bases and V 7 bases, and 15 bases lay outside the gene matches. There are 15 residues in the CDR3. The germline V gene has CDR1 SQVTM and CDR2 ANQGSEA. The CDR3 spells CSASPGTGGWETQYF. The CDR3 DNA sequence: TGCAGCGCCAGCCCCGGGACAGGCGGATGGGAGACCCAGTACTTC.

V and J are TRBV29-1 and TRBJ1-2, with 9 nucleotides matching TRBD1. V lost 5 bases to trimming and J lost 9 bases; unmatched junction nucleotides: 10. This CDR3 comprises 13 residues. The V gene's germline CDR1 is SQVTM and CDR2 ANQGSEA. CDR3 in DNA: TGCAGCGTTCGGTGGGGGACAGGGCTTCGCTACACCTTC. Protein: CSVRWGTGLRYTF.

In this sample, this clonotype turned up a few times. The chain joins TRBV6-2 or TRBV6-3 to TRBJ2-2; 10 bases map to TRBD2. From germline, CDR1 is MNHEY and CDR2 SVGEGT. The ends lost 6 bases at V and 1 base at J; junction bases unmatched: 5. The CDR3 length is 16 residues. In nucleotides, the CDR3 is TGTGCCAGCAGCATACTAGCGGGGATGAACACCGGGGAGCTGTTTTTT. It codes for CASSILAGMNTGELFF.

This CDR3 is CASSLNYEQYF. In nucleotides, the CDR3 is TGTGCCAGCAGCCTTAACTACGAGCAGTACTTC. This chain joins TRBV11-2 and TRBJ2-7; D not resolved. The CDR3 has 11 amino acids. The V gene lost 5 bases and the J gene lost 3 bases, with 5 bases spanning the gap. CDR1 is SGHAT and CDR2 is FQNNGV in the germline V gene.

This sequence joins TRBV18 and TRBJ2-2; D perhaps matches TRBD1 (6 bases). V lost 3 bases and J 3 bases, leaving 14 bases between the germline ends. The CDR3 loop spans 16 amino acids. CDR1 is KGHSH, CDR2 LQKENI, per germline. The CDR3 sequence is CASSPNSGVYTGELFF. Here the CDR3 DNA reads TGTGCCAGCTCACCTAACTCAGGGGTTTACACCGGGGAGCTGTTTTTT.

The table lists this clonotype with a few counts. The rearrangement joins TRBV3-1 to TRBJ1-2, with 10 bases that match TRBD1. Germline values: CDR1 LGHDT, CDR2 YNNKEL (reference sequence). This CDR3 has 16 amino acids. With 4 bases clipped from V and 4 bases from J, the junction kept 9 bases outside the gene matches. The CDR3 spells CASSRWTGGTIYGYTF. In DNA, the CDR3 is TGTGCCAGCAGCCGCTGGACAGGGGGAACTATCTATGGCTACACCTTC.

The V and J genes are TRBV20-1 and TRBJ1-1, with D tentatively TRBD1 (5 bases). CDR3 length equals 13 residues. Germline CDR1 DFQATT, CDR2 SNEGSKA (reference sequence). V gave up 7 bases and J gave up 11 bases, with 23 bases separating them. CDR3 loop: CSVSSGNGFRAFF. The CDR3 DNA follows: TGCAGTGTCAGCTCAGGGAACGGTTTTAGGGCTTTCTTT.

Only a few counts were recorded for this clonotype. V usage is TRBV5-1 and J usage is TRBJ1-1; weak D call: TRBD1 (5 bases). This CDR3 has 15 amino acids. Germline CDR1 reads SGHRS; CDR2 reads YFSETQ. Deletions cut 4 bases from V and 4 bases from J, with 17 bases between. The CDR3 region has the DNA TGCGCCAGCAGCCCGGTGGAGGGGAGGCCCACTGAAGCTTTCTTT. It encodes CASSPVEGRPTEAFF.

CDR3 sequence: CAWSAGGGEQFF. As DNA, the CDR3 is TGTGCCTGGAGTGCCGGAGGCGGTGAGCAGTTCTTC. The chain employs TRBV30 and TRBJ2-1, with D perhaps matching TRBD2 (5 bases). Trimming left V 1 base short and J 9 bases short, with 10 bases between. Germline V lookup: CDR1 GTSNPN, CDR2 SVGIG (reference sequence). The CDR3 extends over 12 amino acids.

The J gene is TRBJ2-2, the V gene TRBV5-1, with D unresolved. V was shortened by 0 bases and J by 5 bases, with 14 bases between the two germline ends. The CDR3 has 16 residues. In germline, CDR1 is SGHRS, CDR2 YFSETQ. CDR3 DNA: TGCGCCAGCAGCTTGGGGCAGGCGGAAGGTACCGGGGAGCTGTTTTTT. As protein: CASSLGQAEGTGELFF.

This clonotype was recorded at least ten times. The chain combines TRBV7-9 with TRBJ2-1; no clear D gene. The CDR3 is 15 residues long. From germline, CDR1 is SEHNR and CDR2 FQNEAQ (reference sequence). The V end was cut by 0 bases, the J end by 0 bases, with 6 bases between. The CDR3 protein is CASSLAGSSYNEQFF. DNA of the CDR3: TGTGCCAGCAGCTTAGCGGGCAGCTCCTACAATGAGCAGTTCTTC. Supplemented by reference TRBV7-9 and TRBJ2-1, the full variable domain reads DTGVSQNPRHKITKRGQNVTFRCDPISEHNRLYWYRQTLGQGPEFLTYFQNEAQLEKSRLLSDRFSAERPKGSFSTLEIQRTEQGDSAMYLCASSLAGSSYNEQFFGPGTRLTVL.

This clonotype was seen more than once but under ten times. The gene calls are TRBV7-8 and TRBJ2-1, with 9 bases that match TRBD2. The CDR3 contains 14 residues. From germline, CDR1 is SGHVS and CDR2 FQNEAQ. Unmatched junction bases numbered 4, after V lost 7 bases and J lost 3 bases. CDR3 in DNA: TGTGCCAGCACCCTAGCGGGGATCTACAATGAGCAGTTCTTC. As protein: CASTLAGIYNEQFF. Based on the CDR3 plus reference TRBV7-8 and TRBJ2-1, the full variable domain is GAGVSQSPRYKVAKRGQDVALRCDPISGHVSLFWYQQALGQGPEFLTYFQNEAQLDKSGLPSDRFFAERPEGSVSTLKIQRTQQEDSAVYLCASTLAGIYNEQFFGPGTRLTVL.

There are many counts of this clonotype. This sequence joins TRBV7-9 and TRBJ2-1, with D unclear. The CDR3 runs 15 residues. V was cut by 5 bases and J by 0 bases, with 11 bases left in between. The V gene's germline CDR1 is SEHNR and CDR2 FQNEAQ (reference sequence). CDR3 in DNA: TGTGCCAGCAGCACACCGGGTCTCTCCTACAATGAGCAGTTCTTC. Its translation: CASSTPGLSYNEQFF.

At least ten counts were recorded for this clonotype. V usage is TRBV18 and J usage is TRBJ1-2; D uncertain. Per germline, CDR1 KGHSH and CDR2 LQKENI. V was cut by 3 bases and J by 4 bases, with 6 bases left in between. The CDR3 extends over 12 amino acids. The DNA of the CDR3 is TGTGCCAGCTCACCGGGGTCCTATGGCTACACCTTC. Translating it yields CASSPGSYGYTF.

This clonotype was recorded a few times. The CDR3 sequence is CSTGQMNTEAFF. The CDR3 DNA reads TGCAGTACAGGACAGATGAACACTGAAGCTTTCTTT. This rearrangement joins TRBV20-1 to TRBJ1-1; weak D call: TRBD1 (6 bases). V gave up 8 bases and J gave up 0 bases, with 10 bases separating them. The CDR3 consists of 12 residues. CDR1 is DFQATT, CDR2 SNEGSKA, per germline (reference sequence).

CDR3 bases: TGTGCCTGGAGTGTTATCTCCACTGAAGCTTTCTTT. Translation: CAWSVISTEAFF. The chain uses TRBV30 and TRBJ1-1, with D uncertain. The V gene lost 0 bases and the J gene lost 4 bases, with 6 bases spanning the gap. This CDR3 has 12 amino acids. CDR1 and CDR2 from the germline V gene are GTSNPN and SVGIG (reference sequence). The full variable domain, its missing parts supplied by reference TRBV30 and TRBJ1-1, is SQTIHQWPATLVQPVGSPLSLECTVEGTSNPNLYWYRQAAGRGLQLLFYSVGIGQISSEVPQNLSASRPQDRQFILSSKKLLLSDSGFYLCAWSVISTEAFFGQGTRLTVV.

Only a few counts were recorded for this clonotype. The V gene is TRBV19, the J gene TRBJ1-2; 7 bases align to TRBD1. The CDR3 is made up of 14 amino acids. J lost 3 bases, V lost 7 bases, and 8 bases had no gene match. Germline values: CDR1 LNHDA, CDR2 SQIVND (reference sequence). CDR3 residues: CASTSPGQYYGYTF. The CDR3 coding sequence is TGTGCCAGTACATCCCCGGGACAGTACTATGGCTACACCTTC.

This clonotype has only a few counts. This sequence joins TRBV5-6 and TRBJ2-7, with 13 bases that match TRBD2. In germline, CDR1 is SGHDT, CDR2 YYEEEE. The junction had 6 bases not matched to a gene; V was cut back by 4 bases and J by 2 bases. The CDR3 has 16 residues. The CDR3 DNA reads TGTGCCAGCAGCGGTGGGACTAGCGGGGACACCTACGAGCAGTACTTC. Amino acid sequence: CASSGGTSGDTYEQYF.

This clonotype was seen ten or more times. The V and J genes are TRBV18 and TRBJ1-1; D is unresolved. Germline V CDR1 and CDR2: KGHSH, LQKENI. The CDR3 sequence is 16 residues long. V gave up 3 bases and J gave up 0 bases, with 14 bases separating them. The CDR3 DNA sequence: TGTGCCAGCTCACCCACAGAAAGTCAAATGAACACTGAAGCTTTCTTT. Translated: CASSPTESQMNTEAFF.

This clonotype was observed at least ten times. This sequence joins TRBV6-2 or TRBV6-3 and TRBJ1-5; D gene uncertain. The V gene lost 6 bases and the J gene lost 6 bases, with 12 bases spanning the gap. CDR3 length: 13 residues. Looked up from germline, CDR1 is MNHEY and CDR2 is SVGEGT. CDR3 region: CASSLDPTQPQHF. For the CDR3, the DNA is TGTGCCAGCAGCCTGGACCCAACTCAGCCCCAGCATTTT.